A single sample is the source of the 17 T cell receptor beta chains below, sequenced in a study of blood T cell repertoires in COVID-19. The data were produced by immunoSEQ multiplex PCR, yet TCRdb's version contains in-frame clones alone and is incomplete. Of 250,000 or so clones in the sample, approximately 87% were seen once. The sample consisted of peripheral blood. The source is a man between 60 and 75 years old with acute or convalescent COVID-19.

The table lists this clone with a count of one. This chain connects TRBV29-1 to TRBJ1-2, with D hard to call. V lost 3 bases and J 8 bases, leaving 10 bases between the germline ends. Germline V CDR1 and CDR2: SQVTM, ANQGSEA. The CDR3 totals 11 residues. Here the CDR3 reads CSVETGGGYTF. Here the CDR3 DNA reads TGCAGCGTTGAGACCGGAGGAGGCTACACCTTC.

The chain recombines TRBV28 with TRBJ2-3, with 8 bases matching TRBD1. The CDR3 runs to 15 residues. The V segment lost 7 bases and the J segment 6 bases; nucleotides outside the gene matches: 12. Germline-derived CDR1 and CDR2 are MDHEN and SYDVKM. The CDR3 DNA follows: TGTGCCAGCACCGACAGACAGGGGAGGCAGGATACGCAGTATTTT. Translating gives CASTDRQGRQDTQYF.

This clone appeared a few times. The CDR3 sequence is CASSLYKAEFSTIDNEQFF. Written as DNA, the CDR3 is TGTGCCAGCAGCTTGTATAAGGCGGAATTCTCTACGATCGACAATGAGCAGTTCTTC. J is TRBJ2-1 and V is TRBV7-3; D not certain. CDR1 SGHTA and CDR2 FQGTGA come from the germline V gene. With 3 bases removed from V and 5 bases from J, the gap between germline ends came to 26 bases. The CDR3 has 19 residues.

CDR3 sequence reads: CASSQEGGPGEKLFF. For the CDR3, the DNA is TGTGCCAGCAGCCAAGAGGGGGGACCAGGAGAAAAACTGTTTTTT. This sequence joins TRBV14 and TRBJ1-4; weak D call: TRBD1 (5 bases). Trimming took off 0 bases at V and 8 bases at J, with 13 bases between the two ends. The V gene's germline CDR1 is SGHDN and CDR2 FVKESK. CDR3 length: 15 amino acids.

This clone was recorded once. The V call is TRBV7-2, the J call TRBJ1-6; 8 bases line up with TRBD1. CDR3 length equals 15 residues. Germline CDR1 SGHTA, CDR2 FQGNSA. Trimming took 5 bases from V and 9 from J; bases not matched to a gene: 9. The CDR3 coding sequence is TGTGCCAGCAGCGGTCTACAGGGGGTAGGTTCACCCCTCCACTTT. This encodes CASSGLQGVGSPLHF.

This chain joins TRBV27 and TRBJ2-3; TRBD1 is a possible D gene (6 bases). V gave up 3 bases and J gave up 6 bases, with 13 bases separating them. There are 14 residues in the CDR3. The germline V gene encodes CDR1 MNHEY and CDR2 SMNVEV (reference sequence). The CDR3 region has the DNA TGTGCCAGCAGTTTTGGCAGGGGTCCCGATACGCAGTATTTT. The encoded protein is CASSFGRGPDTQYF.

The J gene is TRBJ1-2, the V gene TRBV29-1; D unclear. The length of the CDR3 is 11 residues. CDR1 SQVTM and CDR2 ANQGSEA come from the germline V gene. Trimming took off 3 bases at V and 2 bases at J, with 4 bases between the two ends. CDR3 coding DNA: TGCAGCGTTGAGCAGAACTATGGCTACACCTTC. As protein: CSVEQNYGYTF.

The chain is built from TRBV19 and TRBJ2-7, with 10 bases matching TRBD1. With V trimmed by 8 bases and J by 3 bases, 4 bases remained unmatched. The CDR3 is 13 amino acids. Germline V CDR1 and CDR2: LNHDA, SQIVND (reference sequence). CDR3 loop: CASSRDRGYEQYF. The DNA of the CDR3 is TGTGCCAGTTCCCGGGACAGGGGCTACGAGCAGTACTTC.

Here the CDR3 DNA reads TGTGCCAGCAGTTCCGACCCGGGAAGAGGTCAGCCCCAGCATTTT. It encodes CASSSDPGRGQPQHF. The J gene is TRBJ1-5, the V gene TRBV27; no firm D call. There are 15 residues in the CDR3. Deletions cut 4 bases from V and 6 bases from J, with 16 bases between. Germline-derived CDR1 and CDR2 are MNHEY and SMNVEV (reference sequence).

The chain employs TRBV18 and TRBJ1-3, with 7 bases matching TRBD1. V lost 6 bases and J lost 0; bases outside the gene matches: 8. Per germline, CDR1 KGHSH and CDR2 LQKENI. This CDR3 is 16 amino acids long. Written as DNA, the CDR3 is TGTGCCAGCTCCCCCGGACAGGTGAACTCTGGAAACACCATATATTTT. This encodes CASSPGQVNSGNTIYF.

The J gene is TRBJ2-4, the V gene TRBV28; TRBD2 agrees at 7 bases. Trimming removed 7 bases from V and 8 bases from J; junction bases left unmatched: 5. The CDR3 loop spans 12 amino acids. Germline V CDR1 and CDR2: MDHEN, SYDVKM. DNA of the CDR3: TGTGCCAGCACGCCCGGGGGGTACATTCAGTACTTC. Translation gives CASTPGGYIQYF.

The gene calls are TRBV7-6 and TRBJ1-1; TRBD1 might be the D (5 bases). Germline V CDR1 and CDR2: SGHVS, FNYEAQ. This CDR3 is 14 amino acids long. V lost 0 bases and J 0 bases, leaving 5 bases between the germline ends. The CDR3 is CASSLAGVNTEAFF. The CDR3 DNA reads TGTGCCAGCAGCTTAGCAGGGGTGAACACTGAAGCTTTCTTT.

V and J are TRBV28 and TRBJ2-1; TRBD2 is a possible D gene (5 bases). Looked up from germline, CDR1 is MDHEN and CDR2 is SYDVKM. The CDR3 has 15 residues. The V gene lost 5 bases and the J gene lost 1 base, with 12 bases spanning the gap. The CDR3 is CASSLLLESYNEQFF. The DNA for the CDR3 is TGTGCCAGCAGTCTACTACTAGAGTCCTACAATGAGCAGTTCTTC.

In this sample, this clone turned up a few times. The V call is TRBV28, the J call TRBJ1-2, with D perhaps matching TRBD1 (5 bases). Germline-derived CDR1 and CDR2 are MDHEN and SYDVKM. The CDR3 totals 15 residues. Trimming took 5 bases from V and 7 from J, leaving 20 bases between them. CDR3 sequence: CASSPPGRSGGGYTF. The CDR3 DNA sequence: TGTGCCAGCAGTCCTCCGGGACGCTCGGGGGGTGGCTACACCTTC.

The chain links TRBV19 to TRBJ2-7, with 7 bases fitting TRBD1. The CDR3 contains 15 residues. CDR1 is LNHDA, CDR2 SQIVND, per germline (reference sequence). J lost 0 bases, V lost 6 bases, and 8 bases had no gene match. As DNA, the CDR3 is TGTGCCAGTAGGCTTCGGACAGGTCGCTCCTACGAGCAGTACTTC. It specifies CASRLRTGRSYEQYF.

The gene calls are TRBV11-3 and TRBJ1-1; D uncertain. The germline V gene has CDR1 SGHNT and CDR2 YENEEA. Trimming stripped 1 base from V and 7 bases from J, with 10 bases between. CDR3 length equals 13 residues. The CDR3 reads CASSLGGRLEAFF. Here the CDR3 DNA reads TGTGCCAGCAGCTTAGGAGGGCGGCTTGAAGCTTTCTTT.

J is TRBJ1-3 and V is TRBV3-1 (or the pseudogene TRBV3-2), with D perhaps TRBD1 (6 bases). Germline CDR1 reads LGHDT; CDR2 reads YNNKEL (reference sequence). The CDR3 is 15 amino acids. V was cut by 5 bases and J by 2 bases, with 13 bases left in between. This CDR3 is CASSREGGPGNTIYF. CDR3 DNA sequence: TGTGCCAGCAGCAGGGAGGGGGGTCCTGGAAACACCATATATTTT.